The 6 T cell receptor beta chains presented below share a single source sample, sequenced in a study of blood T cell repertoires in COVID-19. The protocol was immunoSEQ multiplex PCR, while the TCRdb copy is restricted to in-frame clones and leaves out a portion. This sample has 140,000 to 150,000 clones, with about 90% found just once. The specimen was peripheral blood. The receptors here all came from a human donor in a cohort sampled during active COVID-19.

The V gene is TRBV6-6, the J gene TRBJ2-3; D might be TRBD2 (7 bases). The CDR3 is 17 residues long. Germline-derived CDR1 and CDR2 are MNHNY and SVGAGI (reference sequence). V lost 5 bases to trimming and J lost 1 base, with 19 bases between them. Here the CDR3 reads CASSPSMGGPGTDTQYF. CDR3 bases: TGTGCCAGCAGTCCTAGTATGGGGGGGCCCGGCACAGATACGCAGTATTTT.

This clone was picked up a small number of times. Other DNA sequences from this sample encode an identical CDR3 as well. This chain uses TRBV5-4 with TRBJ1-1, with TRBD1 matching over 7 bases. CDR1 and CDR2 from the germline V gene are SGHNT and YYREEE (reference sequence). After removal of 2 bases from V and 5 bases from J, the junction contained 3 bases not matched to a gene. This CDR3 contains 13 residues. The CDR3 DNA is TGTGCCAGCAGCTTACAGGGGAGGACTGAAGCTTTCTTT. Protein sequence: CASSLQGRTEAFF.

This chain uses TRBV7-9 with TRBJ2-6; D is perhaps TRBD1 (6 bases). The CDR3 covers 15 residues. V was shortened by 8 bases and J by 2 bases, with 13 bases between the two germline ends. The germline gives CDR1 SEHNR, CDR2 FQNEAQ (reference sequence). The chain's CDR3 is CASVKQGTGANVLTF. The CDR3 nucleotides are TGTGCCAGCGTCAAACAGGGAACTGGGGCCAACGTCCTGACTTTC.

This clone was seen just once. The rearrangement links TRBV11-3 to TRBJ2-1, with 9 nucleotides matching TRBD2. This CDR3 spans 16 amino acids. Per germline, CDR1 SGHNT and CDR2 YENEEA. V shed 0 bases and J 5 bases; nucleotides not matched to a gene: 5. CDR3 sequence: CASSLDSGRDDNEQFF. CDR3 DNA sequence: TGTGCCAGCAGCTTAGATAGCGGGAGAGATGACAATGAGCAGTTCTTC.

The CDR3 sequence: CASSIPAGMNTGELFF. The CDR3 bases are TGTGCCAGTAGTATTCCGGCAGGGATGAACACCGGGGAGCTGTTTTTT. V and J are TRBV19 and TRBJ2-2, with D maybe TRBD1 (5 bases). This CDR3 region has 16 residues. Germline values: CDR1 LNHDA, CDR2 SQIVND (reference sequence). Between the trimmed V and J ends, which lost 3 bases and 1 base, there was a span of 12 bases.

The genes are TRBV2 and TRBJ1-5, with 7 bases fitting TRBD1. CDR3 length: 15 amino acids. V dropped 6 bases and J dropped 0; count of bases not matched to a gene: 5. In germline, CDR1 is SNHLY, CDR2 FYNNEI. CDR3 loop: CASRAGTVSNQPQHF. The DNA of the CDR3 is TGTGCCAGCAGGGCCGGGACAGTTAGCAATCAGCCCCAGCATTTT.